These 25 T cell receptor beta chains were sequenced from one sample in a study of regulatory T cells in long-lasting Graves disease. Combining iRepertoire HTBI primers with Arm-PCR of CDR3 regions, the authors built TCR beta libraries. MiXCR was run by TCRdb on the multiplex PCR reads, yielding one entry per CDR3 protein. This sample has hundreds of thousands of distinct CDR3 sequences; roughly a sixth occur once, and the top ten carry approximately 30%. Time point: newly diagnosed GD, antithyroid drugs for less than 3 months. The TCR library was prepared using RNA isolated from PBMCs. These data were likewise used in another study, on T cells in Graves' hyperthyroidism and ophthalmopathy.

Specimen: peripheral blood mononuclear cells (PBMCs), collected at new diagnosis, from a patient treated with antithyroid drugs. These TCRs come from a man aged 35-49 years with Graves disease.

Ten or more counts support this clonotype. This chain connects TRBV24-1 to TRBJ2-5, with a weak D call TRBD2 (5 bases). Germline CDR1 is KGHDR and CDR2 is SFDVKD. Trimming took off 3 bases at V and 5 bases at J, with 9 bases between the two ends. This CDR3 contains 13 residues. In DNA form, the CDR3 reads TGTGCCACCAGTGATCCAAAGCGGGAGACCCAGTACTTC. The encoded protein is CATSDPKRETQYF.

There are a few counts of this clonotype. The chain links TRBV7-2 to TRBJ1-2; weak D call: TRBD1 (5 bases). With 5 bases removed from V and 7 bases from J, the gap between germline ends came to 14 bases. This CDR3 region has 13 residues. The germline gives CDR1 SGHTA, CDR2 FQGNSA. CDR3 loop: CASSPTRGGGYTF. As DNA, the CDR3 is TGTGCCAGCAGCCCCACGAGGGGAGGTGGCTACACCTTC.

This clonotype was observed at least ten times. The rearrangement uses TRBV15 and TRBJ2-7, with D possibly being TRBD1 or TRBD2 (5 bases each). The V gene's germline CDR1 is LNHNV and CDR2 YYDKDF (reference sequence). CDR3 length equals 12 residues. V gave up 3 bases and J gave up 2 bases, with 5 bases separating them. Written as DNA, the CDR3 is TGTGCCACCAGCAGGGGGGCCTACGAGCAGTACTTC. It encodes CATSRGAYEQYF.

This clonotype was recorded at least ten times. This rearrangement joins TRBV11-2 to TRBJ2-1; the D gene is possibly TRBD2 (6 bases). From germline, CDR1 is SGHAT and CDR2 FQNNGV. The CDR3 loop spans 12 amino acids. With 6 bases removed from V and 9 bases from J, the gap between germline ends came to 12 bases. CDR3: CASRYYGGEQFF. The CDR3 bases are TGTGCCAGCAGATATTACGGGGGTGAGCAGTTCTTC.

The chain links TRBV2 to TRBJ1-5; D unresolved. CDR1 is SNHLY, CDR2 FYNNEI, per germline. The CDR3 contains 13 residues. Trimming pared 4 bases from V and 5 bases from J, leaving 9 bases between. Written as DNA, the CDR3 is TGTGCCAGCAGTGTAGGAGGCGATCAGCCCCAGCATTTT. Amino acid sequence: CASSVGGDQPQHF.

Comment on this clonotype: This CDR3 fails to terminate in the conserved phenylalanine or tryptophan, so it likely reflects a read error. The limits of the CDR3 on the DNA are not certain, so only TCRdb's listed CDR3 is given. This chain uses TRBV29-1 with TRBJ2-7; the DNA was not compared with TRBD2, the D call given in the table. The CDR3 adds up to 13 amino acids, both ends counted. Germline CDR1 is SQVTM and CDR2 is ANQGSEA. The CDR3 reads CSALAGPISEQCL.

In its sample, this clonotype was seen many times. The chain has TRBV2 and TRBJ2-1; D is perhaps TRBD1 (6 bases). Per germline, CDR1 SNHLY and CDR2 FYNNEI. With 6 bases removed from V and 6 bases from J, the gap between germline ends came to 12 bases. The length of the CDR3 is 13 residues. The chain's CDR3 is CASRAGVLNEQFF. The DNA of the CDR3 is TGTGCCAGCAGAGCAGGGGTACTCAATGAGCAGTTCTTC.

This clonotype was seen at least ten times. This CDR3 is CASSPAGVANEKLFF. In DNA, the CDR3 is TGTGCCAGCAGCCCCGCGGGGGTGGCTAATGAAAAACTGTTTTTT. This chain uses TRBV11-3 with TRBJ1-4; D may be TRBD1 (5 bases). V lost 5 bases and J lost 3, with 13 bases in between. Per the germline V gene, CDR1 is SGHNT and CDR2 is YENEEA. The CDR3 has 15 amino acids.

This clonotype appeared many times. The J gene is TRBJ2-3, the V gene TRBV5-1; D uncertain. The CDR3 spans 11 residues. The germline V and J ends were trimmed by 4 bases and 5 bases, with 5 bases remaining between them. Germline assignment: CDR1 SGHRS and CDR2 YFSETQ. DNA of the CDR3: TGCGCCAGCAGCGCTCTAGATACGCAGTATTTT. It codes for CASSALDTQYF.

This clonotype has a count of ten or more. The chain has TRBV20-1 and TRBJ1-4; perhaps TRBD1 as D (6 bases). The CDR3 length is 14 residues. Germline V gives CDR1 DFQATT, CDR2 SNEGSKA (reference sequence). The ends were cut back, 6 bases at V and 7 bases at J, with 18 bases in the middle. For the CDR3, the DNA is TGCAGTGCGGTGACAGGTGCCGGGGGTGAAAAACTGTTTTTT. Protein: CSAVTGAGGEKLFF.

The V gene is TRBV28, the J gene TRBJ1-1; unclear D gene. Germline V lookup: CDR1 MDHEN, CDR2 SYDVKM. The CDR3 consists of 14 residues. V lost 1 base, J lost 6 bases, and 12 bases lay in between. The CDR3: CASSLLVRYPEAFF. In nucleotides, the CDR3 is TGTGCCAGCAGTTTATTAGTCCGATATCCTGAAGCTTTCTTT.

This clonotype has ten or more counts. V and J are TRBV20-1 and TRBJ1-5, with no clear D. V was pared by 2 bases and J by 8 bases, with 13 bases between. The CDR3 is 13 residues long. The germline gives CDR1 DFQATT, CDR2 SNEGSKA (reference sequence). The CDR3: CSARQQSMKPQHF. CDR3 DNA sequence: TGCAGTGCTAGACAGCAATCGATGAAGCCCCAGCATTTT.

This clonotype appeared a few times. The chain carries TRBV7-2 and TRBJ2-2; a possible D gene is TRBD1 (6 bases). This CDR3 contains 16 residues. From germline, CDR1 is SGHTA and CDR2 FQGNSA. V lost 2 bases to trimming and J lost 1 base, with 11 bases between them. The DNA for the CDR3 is TGTGCCAGCAGCTTAAACGGCAGGGGGAACACCGGGGAGCTGTTTTTT. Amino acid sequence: CASSLNGRGNTGELFF.

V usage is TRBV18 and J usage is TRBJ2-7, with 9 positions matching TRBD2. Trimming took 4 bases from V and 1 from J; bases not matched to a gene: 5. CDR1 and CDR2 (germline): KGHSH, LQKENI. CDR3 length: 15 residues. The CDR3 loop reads CASSLLAGPSYEQYF. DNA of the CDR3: TGTGCCAGCTCACTCCTAGCGGGACCTTCCTACGAGCAGTACTTC.

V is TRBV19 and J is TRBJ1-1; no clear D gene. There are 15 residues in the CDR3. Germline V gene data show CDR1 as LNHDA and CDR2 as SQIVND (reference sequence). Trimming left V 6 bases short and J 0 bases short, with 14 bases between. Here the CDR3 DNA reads TGTGCCAGTAGAATGGGCAGGACCATGAACACTGAAGCTTTCTTT. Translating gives CASRMGRTMNTEAFF.

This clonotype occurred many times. The CDR3 loop reads CASRTDRGRETQYF. In nucleotides, the CDR3 is TGTGCCAGCAGAACCGACAGGGGGAGGGAGACCCAGTACTTC. The chain has TRBV6-1 and TRBJ2-5, with 9 positions matching TRBD1. V was pared by 6 bases and J by 5 bases, with 7 bases of the junction left unmatched. Germline V gene data show CDR1 as MNHNS and CDR2 as SASEGT. CDR3 length equals 14 residues.

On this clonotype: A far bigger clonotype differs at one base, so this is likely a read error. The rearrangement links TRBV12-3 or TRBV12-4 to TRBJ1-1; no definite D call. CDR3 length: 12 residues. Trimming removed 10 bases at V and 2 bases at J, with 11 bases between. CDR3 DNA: TGTGCCAACAGCGGTTCAAACACTGAAGCTTTCTTT. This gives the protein CANSGSNTEAFF.

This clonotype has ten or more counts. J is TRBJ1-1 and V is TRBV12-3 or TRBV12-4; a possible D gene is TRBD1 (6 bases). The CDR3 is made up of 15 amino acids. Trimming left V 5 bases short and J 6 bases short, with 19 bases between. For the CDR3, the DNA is TGTGCCAGCAGTCTCGGCGACAGGTTTGGCGCTGAAGCTTTCTTT. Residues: CASSLGDRFGAEAFF.

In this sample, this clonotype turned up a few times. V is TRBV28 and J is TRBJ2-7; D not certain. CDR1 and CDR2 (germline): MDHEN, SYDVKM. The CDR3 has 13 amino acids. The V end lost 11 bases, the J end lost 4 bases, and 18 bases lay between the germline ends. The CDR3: CAVSQALSYEQYF. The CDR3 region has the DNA TGTGCCGTCTCGCAGGCCCTCTCTTACGAGCAGTACTTC. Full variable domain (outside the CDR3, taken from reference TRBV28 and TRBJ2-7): DVKVTQSSRYLVKRTGEKVFLECVQDMDHENMFWYRQDPGLGLRLIYFSYDVKMKEKGDIPEGYSVSREKKERFSLILESASTNQTSMYLCAVSQALSYEQYFGPGTRLTVT.

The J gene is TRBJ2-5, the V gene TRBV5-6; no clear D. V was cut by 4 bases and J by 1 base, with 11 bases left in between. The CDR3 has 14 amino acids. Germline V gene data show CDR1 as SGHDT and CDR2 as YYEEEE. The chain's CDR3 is CASSPGPSQETQYF. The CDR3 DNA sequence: TGTGCCAGCAGCCCTGGACCCAGCCAAGAGACCCAGTACTTC.

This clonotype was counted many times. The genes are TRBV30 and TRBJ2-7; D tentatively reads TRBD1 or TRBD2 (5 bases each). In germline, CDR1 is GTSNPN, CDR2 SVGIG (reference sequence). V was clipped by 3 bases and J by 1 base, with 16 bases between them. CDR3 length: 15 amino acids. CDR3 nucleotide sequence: TGTGCCTGGAGCGGGGACGGATTCACATCCTACGAGCAGTACTTC. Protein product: CAWSGDGFTSYEQYF.

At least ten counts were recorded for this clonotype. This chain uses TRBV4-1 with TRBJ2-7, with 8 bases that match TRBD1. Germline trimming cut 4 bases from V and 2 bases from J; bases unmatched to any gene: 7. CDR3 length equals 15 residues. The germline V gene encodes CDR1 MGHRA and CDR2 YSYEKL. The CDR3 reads CASSLATGATYEQYF. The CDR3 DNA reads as TGCGCCAGCAGCCTGGCGACAGGGGCAACCTACGAGCAGTACTTC.

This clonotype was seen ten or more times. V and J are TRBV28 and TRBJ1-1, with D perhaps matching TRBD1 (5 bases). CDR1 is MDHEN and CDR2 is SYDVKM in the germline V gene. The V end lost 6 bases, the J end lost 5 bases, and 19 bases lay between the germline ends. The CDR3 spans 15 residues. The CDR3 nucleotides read TGTGCCAGCAGCTCATGGGGGGGATCGGAAACTGAAGCTTTCTTT. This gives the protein CASSSWGGSETEAFF.

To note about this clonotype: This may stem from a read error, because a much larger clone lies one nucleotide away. The CDR3 loop reads CASSPTTWRVETQYF. Here the CDR3 DNA reads TGTGCCAGCTCACCCACCACGTGGAGGGTGGAGACCCAGTACTTC. The V gene is TRBV18, the J gene TRBJ2-5, with D possibly matching TRBD2 (6 bases). Germline V gives CDR1 KGHSH, CDR2 LQKENI. V was pared by 3 bases and J by 5 bases, with 16 bases between. The CDR3 extends over 15 amino acids.

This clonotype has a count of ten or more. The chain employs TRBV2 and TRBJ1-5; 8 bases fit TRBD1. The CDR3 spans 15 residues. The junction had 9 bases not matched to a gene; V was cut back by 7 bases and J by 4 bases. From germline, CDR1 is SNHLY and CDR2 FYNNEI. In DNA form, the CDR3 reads TGTGCCAGCAAGGGGGGACGACAGGGGAATCAGCCCCAGCATTTT. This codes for CASKGGRQGNQPQHF.